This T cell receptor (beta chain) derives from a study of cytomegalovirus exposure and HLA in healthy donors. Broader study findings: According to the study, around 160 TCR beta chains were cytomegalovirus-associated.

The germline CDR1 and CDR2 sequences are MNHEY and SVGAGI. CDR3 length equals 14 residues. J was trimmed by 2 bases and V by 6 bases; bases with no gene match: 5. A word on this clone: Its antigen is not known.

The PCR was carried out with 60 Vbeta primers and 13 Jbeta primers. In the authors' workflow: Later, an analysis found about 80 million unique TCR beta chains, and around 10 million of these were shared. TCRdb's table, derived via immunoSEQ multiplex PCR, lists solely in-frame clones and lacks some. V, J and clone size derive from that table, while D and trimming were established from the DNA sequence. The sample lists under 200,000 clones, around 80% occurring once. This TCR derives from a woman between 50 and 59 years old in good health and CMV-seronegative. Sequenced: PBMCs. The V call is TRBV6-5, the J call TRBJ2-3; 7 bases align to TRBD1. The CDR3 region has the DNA TGTGCCAGCAGAGGGGACAGCTACACAGATACGCAGTATTTT. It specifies CASRGDSYTDTQYF.